Included here is one T cell receptor (beta chain) sequence, with context. Its antigen is still unknown. The germline gives CDR1 MNHEY, CDR2 SVGAGI. The CDR3 has 15 residues. V was clipped by 6 bases and J by 6 bases; unmatched bases: 6. The sample comes from a study of cytomegalovirus exposure and HLA in healthy donors. Study results and limitations: Investigators reported more than 150 TCR beta chains as tied to cytomegalovirus. The study assumed roughly uniform donor sequencing depth for presence/absence analyses. In a later analysis, TCR beta V- and J-gene trimming showed a link to a missense DCLRE1C variant. Productive status was seen about 90% or about 30% of the time for most TCR beta V segments in an earlier analysis.

In the PCR, 60 Vbeta and 13 Jbeta primers were used. The protocol was immunoSEQ multiplex PCR, while the TCRdb copy is restricted to in-frame clones and leaves out a portion. The profile covers about 150,000 clones, with roughly 70% appearing a single time and roughly 2.2% taken by the ten largest. Sequencing was done on a sample of PBMCs. The rearrangement links TRBV6-5 to TRBJ2-1, with TRBD2 identical over 12 bases. This receptor was identified in a man aged 25 to 40 in good health and CMV-seronegative. The CDR3 spells CASSRLAGGGNEQFF. DNA of the CDR3: TGTGCCAGCAGCCGCCTAGCGGGGGGGGGCAATGAGCAGTTCTTC.